The rows below give T cell receptor beta chains drawn from one sample of a study of T-cell reconstitution after alpha-beta-depleted transplantation in children. TCRdb fed the PCR reads into MiXCR, producing one record per CDR3 protein. This sample carries roughly 500,000 distinct CDR3 sequences, 9.5% to 15% of them seen once, and the ten largest clones take about 5%. The sample here was PBMCs from the stem cell graft donor, taken from the stem cell graft. All receptors come from a human donor who donated a stem cell graft to a child with combined immunodeficiency. Both conserved end residues are part of each CDR3. Each record gives: D gene, clone size, V gene, J gene, CDR3 DNA, CDR3 protein. A D gene is named only where the DNA matches it firmly. A clone size is listed for some rows: how often the clone was seen (once, few, many), or a class if it is expanded.

TRBD1	.	TRBV7-1	TRBJ1-1	TGTGCCAGCAGCTCGGGGTCAGGGGGGAACACTGAAGCTTTCTTT	CASSSGSGGNTEAFF
.	many	TRBV29-1	TRBJ2-5	TGCAGCGTTGAAGGGGGGGAGAATGGGACATCCCAAGAGACCCAGTACTTC	CSVEGGENGTSQETQYF
.	few	TRBV27	TRBJ2-3	TGTGCCAGCAGCAGAATATGGGGTGGCACAGATACGCAGTATTTT	CASSRIWGGTDTQYF
.	many	TRBV28	TRBJ2-1	TGTGCAACCGGAGAAGATGAGCAGTTCTTC	CATGEDEQFF
.	few	TRBV12-3/TRBV12-4	TRBJ1-5	TGTGCCAGCAGTGCCAGGGGAAAGGGGAATCAGCCCCAGCATTTT	CASSARGKGNQPQHF
.	few	TRBV7-9	TRBJ2-6	TGTGCCAGCAGAAAGACAGCCAACTCTGGGGCCAACGTCCTGACTTTC	CASRKTANSGANVLTF
.	.	TRBV4-3	TRBJ1-2	TGCGCCAGCAGCCAAGGAGGCGGCCCCTCTCTCTATGGCTACACCTTC	CASSQGGGPSLYGYTF
TRBD1	.	TRBV5-6	TRBJ2-1	TGTGCCAGCAGCCACCCCGACAGGGGGTTGTACAATGAGCAGTTCTTC	CASSHPDRGLYNEQFF
TRBD2	many	TRBV12-3/TRBV12-4	TRBJ2-1	TGTGCCAGCAGTCCGGGACTAGCGGCCAATGAGCAGTTCTTC	CASSPGLAANEQFF
TRBD1	few	TRBV2	TRBJ2-4	TGTGCCAGCACCTTCATGGGACAGGGGGGAAACATTCAGTACTTC	CASTFMGQGGNIQYF
.	few	TRBV5-1	TRBJ2-7	TGCGCCAGCAGCCCGACTAAGGGCCAAGTAGAGTACGAGCAGTACTTC	CASSPTKGQVEYEQYF
TRBD2	few	TRBV20-1	TRBJ2-1	TGCAGTGCTACCAGTCGGGAGGGCTCCTACAATGAGCAGTTCTTC	CSATSREGSYNEQFF
.	.	TRBV12-3/TRBV12-4	TRBJ2-5	TGTGCCAGCAGTTTAGTGGGTGGGCCCGGGAAGGAGACCCAGTACTTC	CASSLVGGPGKETQYF
.	.	TRBV5-1	TRBJ2-7	TGCGCCAGCAGCTTGGCGGGGGGCGCGGTCTACGAGCAGTACTTC	CASSLAGGAVYEQYF
.	.	TRBV12-3/TRBV12-4	TRBJ1-1	TGTGCCAGCAGGCCGGACAAGAACACTGAAGCTTTCTTT	CASRPDKNTEAFF
.	.	TRBV20-1	TRBJ1-1	TGCAGTGTCAACCCCCCGAGGGGGGCCGGTACTGAAGCTTTCTTT	CSVNPPRGAGTEAFF
.	few	TRBV7-9	TRBJ2-5	TGTGCCAGCAGCCCTTGGCGGGGCGTAAAAGAGACCCAGTACTTC	CASSPWRGVKETQYF
TRBD1	.	TRBV27	TRBJ1-4	TGTGCCAGCAGTCGGACAGGGCCTAATGAAAAACTGTTTTTT	CASSRTGPNEKLFF
TRBD2	few	TRBV20-1	TRBJ2-1	TGCAGTGCGAAAGGGACTAGCGGGAGAGGAAGGTGGAATGAGCAGTTCTTC	CSAKGTSGRGRWNEQFF
TRBD1	.	TRBV12-3/TRBV12-4	TRBJ2-3	TGTGCCAGCAGTTTAGGGGCCAGGGGGTTTACTAGGGAAAGTCCTGGGTATTTT	CASSLGARGFTRESPGYF
.	many	TRBV24-1	TRBJ2-5	TGTGCCACCAGTGATTTGCGGCAGGACCAAGAGACCCAGTACTTC	CATSDLRQDQETQYF
TRBD1	few	TRBV14	TRBJ2-1	TGTGCCAGCAGCCAAGGAGGGACAGGGATCAATGAGCAGTTCTTC	CASSQGGTGINEQFF
.	.	TRBV27	TRBJ2-1	TGTGCCAGCAGCGGGACTGCACAAGGGTGTGAGCAGTTCTTC	CASSGTAQGCEQFF
.	.	TRBV25-1	TRBJ2-2	TGTGCCAGCGAACGGGCGGGACAGATGAACACCGGGGAGCTGTTTTTT	CASERAGQMNTGELFF
.	many	TRBV7-2	TRBJ2-7	TGTGCCAGCAGCGGAGGAGGGACTTGGAGCTCCTACGAGCAGTACTTC	CASSGGGTWSSYEQYF
.	few	TRBV27	TRBJ2-7	TGTGCCAGCAGTTTTGGGGACGGACCCTACGAGCAGTACTTC	CASSFGDGPYEQYF
.	few	TRBV12-3/TRBV12-4	TRBJ2-7	TGTGCCAGCAGTTTTACTATAGGAGGGAACGAGCAGTACTTC	CASSFTIGGNEQYF
.	.	TRBV9	TRBJ2-1	TGTGCCAGCAGCATAACCAGCGCTGACTACAATGAGCAGTTCTTC	CASSITSADYNEQFF
TRBD1	few	TRBV6-5	TRBJ1-1	TGTGCCAGCAGTTCCTTGACAGGGAAGGGCCCACGAGTAGCTTTCTTT	CASSSLTGKGPRVAFF
.	.	TRBV21-1	TRBJ2-2	TGTGCCAGCAGCAACAGGAAGGCAGGGGCTGTTGACACCGGGGAGCTGTTTTTT	CASSNRKAGAVDTGELFF
.	.	TRBV18	TRBJ1-5	TGTGCCAGCTCACTTGACAGGTCCCAGCCCCAGCATTTT	CASSLDRSQPQHF
.	.	TRBV12-3/TRBV12-4	TRBJ2-2	TGTGCCAGCAGCCGACTGGCGGGGGAGCTGTTTTTT	CASSRLAGELFF
.	.	TRBV12-3/TRBV12-4	TRBJ1-1	TGTGCCAGCAGTTTCTTGGACACTGAAGCTTTCTTT	CASSFLDTEAFF
.	few	TRBV20-1	TRBJ1-5	TGCAGTGCTAGGGGACGGCTGAATCAGCCCCAGCATTTT	CSARGRLNQPQHF
TRBD1	.	TRBV18	TRBJ2-7	TGTGCCAGCTCACCCTGGAGACAGGGCCCCTACGAGCAGTACTTC	CASSPWRQGPYEQYF
TRBD2	.	TRBV20-1	TRBJ2-3	TGCAGTGCCCCCCCAACTAGCGGGGATCCAGATACGCAGTATTTT	CSAPPTSGDPDTQYF
TRBD2	.	TRBV11-2	TRBJ2-4	TGTGCCAGCAGCTCCCGGACTAGCGCAAAAAACATTCAGTACTTC	CASSSRTSAKNIQYF
TRBD1	few	TRBV30	TRBJ1-2	TGTGCCTGGAGTGTAGACAGGGGCTATGGCTACACCTTC	CAWSVDRGYGYTF
TRBD1	.	TRBV6-2/TRBV6-3	TRBJ1-2	TGTGCCAGCACCCGGGACAGGAGCTATGGCTACACCTTC	CASTRDRSYGYTF
.	many	TRBV29-1	TRBJ2-5	TGCAGCGTTGGTTCAGGGGAGGAGACCCAGTACTTC	CSVGSGEETQYF
.	many	TRBV7-2	TRBJ1-1	TGTGCCAGCAGCAACAGGGCAAACACTGAAGCTTTCTTT	CASSNRANTEAFF
TRBD2	few	TRBV5-1	TRBJ2-1	TGCGCCAGCAGCTTGGAAGGAGCGGGGGGGTACAATGAGCAGTTCTTC	CASSLEGAGGYNEQFF
TRBD1	.	TRBV5-1	TRBJ2-2	TGCGCCAGCAGCTCAGGGACAGACTACACCGGGGAGCTGTTTTTT	CASSSGTDYTGELFF
.	many	TRBV29-1	TRBJ2-5	TGCAGCGTTGACCGGGTGGAACAAGAGACCCAGTACTTC	CSVDRVEQETQYF
.	few	TRBV28	TRBJ2-7	TGTGCCAGCGGACTCACAGGAAACGAGCAGTACTTC	CASGLTGNEQYF
TRBD1	few	TRBV7-2	TRBJ2-1	TGTGCCAGCAGCTTTAATACAGGGGCCACTTCCTACAATGAGCAGTTCTTC	CASSFNTGATSYNEQFF
.	many	TRBV12-5	TRBJ2-2	TGTGCTAGTGGGTTAGCGGCGACCGGGGAGCTGTTTTTT	CASGLAATGELFF
TRBD1	many	TRBV6-5	TRBJ2-5	TGTGCCAGCAGTTACGGGGACAGGGCGCGGGGAGAGACCCAGTACTTC	CASSYGDRARGETQYF
.	.	TRBV11-3	TRBJ2-1	TGTGCCAGCAGCTTAGTGGCGTGGGCAGGGGCCGGATACAATGAGCAGTTCTTC	CASSLVAWAGAGYNEQFF
.	few	TRBV11-2	TRBJ2-7	TGTGCCAGCAGCTTAGGGTTATGGACACGCCGATCTTTGTACGAGCAGTACTTC	CASSLGLWTRRSLYEQYF
.	.	TRBV2	TRBJ2-5	TGTGCCAGCAGTGACAGCCCAGAGACCCAGTACTTC	CASSDSPETQYF
.	many	TRBV27	TRBJ2-5	TGTGCCAGCAGTTTAATAGTAGGGGAGACCCAGTACTTC	CASSLIVGETQYF
.	many	TRBV5-1	TRBJ2-6	TGCGCCAGCAGCTTGGAAAGGCCCGGGGCCAACGTCCTGACTTTC	CASSLERPGANVLTF
.	.	TRBV12-3/TRBV12-4	TRBJ1-2	TGTGCCAGCAGTTTGCAGGTGGCAGGGAAGGGCCCTGAACTATGGTATGGCTACACCTTC	CASSLQVAGKGPELWYGYTF